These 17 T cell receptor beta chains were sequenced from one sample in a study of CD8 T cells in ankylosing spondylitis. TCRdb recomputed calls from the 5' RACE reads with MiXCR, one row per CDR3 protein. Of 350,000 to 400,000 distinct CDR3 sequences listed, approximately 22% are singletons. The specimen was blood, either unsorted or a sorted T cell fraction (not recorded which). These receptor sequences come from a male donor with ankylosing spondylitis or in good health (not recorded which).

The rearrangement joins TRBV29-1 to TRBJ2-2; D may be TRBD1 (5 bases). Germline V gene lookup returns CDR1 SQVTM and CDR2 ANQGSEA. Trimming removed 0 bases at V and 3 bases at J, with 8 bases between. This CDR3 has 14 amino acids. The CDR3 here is CSVEDPRDTGELFF. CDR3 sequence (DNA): TGCAGCGTTGAAGATCCCAGGGACACCGGGGAGCTGTTTTTT.

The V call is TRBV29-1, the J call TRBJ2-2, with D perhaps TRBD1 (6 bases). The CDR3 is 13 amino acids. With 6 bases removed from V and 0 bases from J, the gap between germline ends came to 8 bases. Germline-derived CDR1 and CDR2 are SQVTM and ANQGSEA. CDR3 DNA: TGCAGCGTACAGGGAGCGAACACCGGGGAGCTGTTTTTT. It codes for CSVQGANTGELFF.

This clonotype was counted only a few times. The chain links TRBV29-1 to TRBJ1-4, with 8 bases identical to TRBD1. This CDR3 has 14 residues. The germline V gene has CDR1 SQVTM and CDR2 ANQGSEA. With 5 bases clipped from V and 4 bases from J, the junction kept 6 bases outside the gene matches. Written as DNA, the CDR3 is TGCAGCGTTCAGGGGGCGGCTATTAATGAAAAACTGTTTTTT. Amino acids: CSVQGAAINEKLFF.

The CDR3 DNA sequence: TGTGCCAGCAGCTCCATGGCGGGTGGCGGGGAGCTGTTTTTT. Encoded protein: CASSSMAGGGELFF. The gene calls are TRBV5-5 and TRBJ2-2; D perhaps matches TRBD2 (5 bases). Germline-derived CDR1 and CDR2 are SGHKS and YYEKEE (reference sequence). V was shortened by 3 bases and J by 7 bases, with 13 bases between the two germline ends. This CDR3 region has 14 residues.

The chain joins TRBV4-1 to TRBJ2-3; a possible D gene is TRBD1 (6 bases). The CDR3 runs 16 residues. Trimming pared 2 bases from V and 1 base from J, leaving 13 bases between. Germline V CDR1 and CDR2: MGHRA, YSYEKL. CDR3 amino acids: CASSQPFEGGTDTQYF. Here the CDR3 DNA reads TGCGCCAGCAGCCAACCATTTGAGGGGGGCACAGATACGCAGTATTTT.

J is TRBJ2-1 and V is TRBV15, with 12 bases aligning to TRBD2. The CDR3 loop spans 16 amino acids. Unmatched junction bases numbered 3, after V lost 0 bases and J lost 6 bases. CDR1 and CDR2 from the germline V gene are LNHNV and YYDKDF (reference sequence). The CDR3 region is CATSRETSGGPNEQFF. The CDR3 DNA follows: TGTGCCACCAGCAGAGAGACTAGCGGGGGCCCCAATGAGCAGTTCTTC.

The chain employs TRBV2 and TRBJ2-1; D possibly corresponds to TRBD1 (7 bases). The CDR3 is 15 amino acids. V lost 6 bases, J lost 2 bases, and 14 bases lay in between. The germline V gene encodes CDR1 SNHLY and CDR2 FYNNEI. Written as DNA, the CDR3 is TGTGCCAGCAGATCAGGGGGAGGCGCCTACAATGAGCAGTTCTTC. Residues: CASRSGGGAYNEQFF.

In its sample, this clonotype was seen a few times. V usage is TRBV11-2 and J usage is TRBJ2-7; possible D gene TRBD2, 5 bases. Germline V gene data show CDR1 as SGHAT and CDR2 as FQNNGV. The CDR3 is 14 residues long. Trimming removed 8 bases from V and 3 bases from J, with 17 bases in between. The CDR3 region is CASCPEADRYEQYF. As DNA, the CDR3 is TGTGCCAGCTGTCCGGAAGCGGACCGCTACGAGCAGTACTTC.

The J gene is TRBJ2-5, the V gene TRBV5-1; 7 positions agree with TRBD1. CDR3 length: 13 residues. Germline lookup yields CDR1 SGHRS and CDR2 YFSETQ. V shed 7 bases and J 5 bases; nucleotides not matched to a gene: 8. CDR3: CASRRGKGETQYF. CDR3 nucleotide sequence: TGCGCCAGCCGCAGGGGGAAAGGGGAGACCCAGTACTTC.

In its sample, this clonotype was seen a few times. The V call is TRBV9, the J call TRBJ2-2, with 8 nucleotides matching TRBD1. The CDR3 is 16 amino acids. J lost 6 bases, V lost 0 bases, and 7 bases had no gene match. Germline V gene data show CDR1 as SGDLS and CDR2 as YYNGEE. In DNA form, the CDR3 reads TGTGCCAGCAGCGTAGGCCGCACAGGGGGTTCCGGGGAGCTGTTTTTT. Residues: CASSVGRTGGSGELFF.

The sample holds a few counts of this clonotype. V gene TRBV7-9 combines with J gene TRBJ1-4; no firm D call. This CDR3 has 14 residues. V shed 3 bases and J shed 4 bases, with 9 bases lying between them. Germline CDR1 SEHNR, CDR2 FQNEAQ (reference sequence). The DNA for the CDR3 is TGTGCCAGCAGCTTCGCGCAAAGTAATGAAAAACTGTTTTTT. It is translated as CASSFAQSNEKLFF.

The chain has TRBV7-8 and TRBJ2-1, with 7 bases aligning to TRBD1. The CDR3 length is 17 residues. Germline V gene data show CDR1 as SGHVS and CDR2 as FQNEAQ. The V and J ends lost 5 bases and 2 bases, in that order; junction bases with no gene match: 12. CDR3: CASSTTPTGIAYNEQFF. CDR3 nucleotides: TGTGCCAGCAGCACAACCCCGACAGGGATTGCCTACAATGAGCAGTTCTTC.

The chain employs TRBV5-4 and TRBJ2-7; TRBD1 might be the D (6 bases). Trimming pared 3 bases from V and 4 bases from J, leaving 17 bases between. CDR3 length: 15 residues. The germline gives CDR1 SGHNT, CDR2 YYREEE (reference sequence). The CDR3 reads CASSSGPKGGYEQYF. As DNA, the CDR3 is TGTGCCAGCAGCTCCGGACCCAAAGGGGGTTACGAGCAGTACTTC. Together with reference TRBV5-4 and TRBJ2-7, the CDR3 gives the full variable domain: ETGVTQSPTHLIKTRGQQVTLRCSSQSGHNTVSWYQQALGQGPQFIFQYYREEENGRGNFPPRFSGLQFPNYSSELNVNALELDDSALYLCASSSGPKGGYEQYFGPGTRLTVT.

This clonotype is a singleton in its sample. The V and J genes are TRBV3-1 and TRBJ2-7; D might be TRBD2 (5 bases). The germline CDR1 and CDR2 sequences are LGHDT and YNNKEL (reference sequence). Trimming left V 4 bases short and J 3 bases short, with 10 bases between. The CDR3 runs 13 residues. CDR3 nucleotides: TGTGCCAGCAGCCCAGAGCGGAGCTACGAGCAGTACTTC. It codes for CASSPERSYEQYF.

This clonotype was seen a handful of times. The CDR3 coding sequence is TGTGCCAGCAGTACGACAGAGGTAGGCACTGAAGCTTTCTTT. This gives the protein CASSTTEVGTEAFF. This chain links TRBV9 with TRBJ1-1; the D gene is possibly TRBD1 (5 bases). From germline, CDR1 is SGDLS and CDR2 YYNGEE. The CDR3 length is 14 residues. V shed 5 bases and J shed 4 bases, with 15 bases lying between them.

Here the CDR3 DNA reads TGTGCCAGCAGCTCCTCCCTGACTAGCTCCTACGAGCAGTACTTC. It yields the protein CASSSSLTSSYEQYF. The gene calls are TRBV7-6 and TRBJ2-7; D is perhaps TRBD2 (6 bases). V was shortened by 4 bases and J by 0 bases, with 13 bases between the two germline ends. CDR1 and CDR2 from the germline V gene are SGHVS and FNYEAQ. The CDR3 is made up of 15 amino acids. Based on the CDR3 plus reference TRBV7-6 and TRBJ2-7, the full variable domain is GAGVSQSPRYKVTKRGQDVALRCDPISGHVSLYWYRQALGQGPEFLTYFNYEAQQDKSGLPNDRFSAERPEGSISTLTIQRTEQRDSAMYRCASSSSLTSSYEQYFGPGTRLTVT.

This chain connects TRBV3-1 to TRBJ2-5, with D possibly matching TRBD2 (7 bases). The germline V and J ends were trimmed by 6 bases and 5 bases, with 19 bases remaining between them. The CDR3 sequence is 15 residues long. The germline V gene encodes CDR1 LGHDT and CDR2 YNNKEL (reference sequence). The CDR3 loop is CASSPVGGGRETQYF. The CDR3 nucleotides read TGTGCCAGCAGTCCAGTAGGGGGGGGCCGGGAGACCCAGTACTTC.